These 13 T cell receptor beta chains share one sample of origin, sequenced in a study of blood T cell repertoires in COVID-19. Some clones are missing from TCRdb's copy, which holds only in-frame ones; the method was immunoSEQ multiplex PCR. The sample has about 310,000 clones, roughly 90% seen once. What was sequenced was PBMCs or T cells enriched from blood (not recorded which). Receptors were obtained from a woman aged 30 to 39 who had recovered from COVID-19.

This sequence joins TRBV11-2 and TRBJ2-3; TRBD1 matches at 7 bases. The CDR3 sequence is 14 residues long. V shed 3 bases and J 4 bases; nucleotides not matched to a gene: 4. Per the germline V gene, CDR1 is SGHAT and CDR2 is FQNNGV. The CDR3 reads CASSLAGGADTQYF. The CDR3 nucleotides read TGTGCCAGCAGCTTGGCAGGGGGTGCAGATACGCAGTATTTT. Full variable domain (outside the CDR3, taken from reference TRBV11-2 and TRBJ2-3): EAGVAQSPRYKIIEKRQSVAFWCNPISGHATLYWYQQILGQGPKLLIQFQNNGVVDDSQLPKDRFSAERLKGVDSTLKIQPAKLEDSAVYLCASSLAGGADTQYFGPGTRLTVL.

The rearrangement joins TRBV29-1 to TRBJ2-1; possibly TRBD1 for D (6 bases). Between the trimmed V and J ends, which lost 0 bases and 3 bases, there was a span of 12 bases. The CDR3 has 15 residues. Germline CDR1 SQVTM, CDR2 ANQGSEA. In nucleotides, the CDR3 is TGCAGCGTTGAAGACTACGACAGGTTCTACAATGAGCAGTTCTTC. Amino acid sequence: CSVEDYDRFYNEQFF.

The V and J genes are TRBV4-2 and TRBJ2-2; 7 bases line up with TRBD2. Trimming cost V 5 bases and J 6 bases; bases outside gene matches: 21. The germline gives CDR1 LGHNA, CDR2 YNFKEQ. This CDR3 is 19 amino acids long. The CDR3 DNA reads as TGTGCCAGCAGCGCCCGGGGTGGCGGGAGTTTATTTCTCTCCGGGGAGCTGTTTTTT. It translates to CASSARGGGSLFLSGELFF.

This chain joins TRBV11-2 and TRBJ2-4, with 11 nucleotides matching TRBD2. This CDR3 region has 15 residues. The germline V gene encodes CDR1 SGHAT and CDR2 FQNNGV. V trimming: 5 bases; J trimming: 5 bases; junction bases outside the gene matches: 5. In nucleotides, the CDR3 is TGTGCCAGCAGCGTACGGGGACTAGCGGAAAACATTCAGTACTTC. This translates into CASSVRGLAENIQYF.

The chain recombines TRBV18 with TRBJ1-1, with 9 bases identical to TRBD1. Germline V gene data show CDR1 as KGHSH and CDR2 as LQKENI. The J segment lost 0 bases and the V segment lost 4 bases, leaving 6 bases of the junction unmatched. The CDR3 loop spans 16 amino acids. The CDR3 region is CASSLSGTGMNTEAFF. The CDR3 DNA follows: TGTGCCAGCTCACTGTCCGGGACAGGGATGAACACTGAAGCTTTCTTT.

The rearrangement links TRBV7-9 to TRBJ1-1; D might be TRBD1 (5 bases). Germline CDR1 reads SEHNR; CDR2 reads FQNEAQ (reference sequence). Between the trimmed V and J ends, which lost 7 bases and 0 bases, there was a span of 18 bases. The CDR3 extends over 16 amino acids. CDR3 sequence: CASTVWGEFLNTEAFF. For the CDR3, the DNA is TGTGCCAGCACGGTGTGGGGGGAGTTCCTGAACACTGAAGCTTTCTTT. Drawing the rest from reference TRBV7-9 and TRBJ1-1, the complete variable domain is DTGVSQNPRHKITKRGQNVTFRCDPISEHNRLYWYRQTLGQGPEFLTYFQNEAQLEKSRLLSDRFSAERPKGSFSTLEIQRTEQGDSAMYLCASTVWGEFLNTEAFFGQGTRLTVV.

The chain joins TRBV27 to TRBJ1-3, with 7 bases matching TRBD1. V shed 5 bases, J shed 4 bases, and the junction held 8 bases outside the gene matches. The CDR3 totals 15 residues. Germline assignment: CDR1 MNHEY and CDR2 SMNVEV (reference sequence). In nucleotides, the CDR3 is TGTGCCAGCAGTCCCGGAGGGGGCCGGGGAAACACCATATATTTT. Its protein is CASSPGGGRGNTIYF.

The chain links TRBV14 to TRBJ2-7; the D gene is possibly TRBD1 (5 bases). The length of the CDR3 is 12 residues. CDR1 and CDR2 from the germline V gene are SGHDN and FVKESK. Trimming shortened V by 1 base and J by 9 bases, and 10 bases separated the two germline ends. For the CDR3, the DNA is TGTGCCAGCAGCCAAGGGACAATTTGGCAGTACTTC. This sequence encodes CASSQGTIWQYF. The full variable domain, with the rest looked up from reference TRBV14 and TRBJ2-7, is EAGVTQFPSHSVIEKGQTVTLRCDPISGHDNLYWYRRVMGKEIKFLLHFVKESKQDESGMPNNRFLAERTGGTYSTLKVQPAELEDSGVYFCASSQGTIWQYFGPGTRLTVT.

This chain joins TRBV9 and TRBJ2-7, with D maybe TRBD2 (6 bases). Deletions cut 4 bases from V and 4 bases from J, with 18 bases between. CDR3 length equals 15 residues. Germline V gene lookup returns CDR1 SGDLS and CDR2 YYNGEE. CDR3 bases: TGTGCCAGCAGCCCACCCTACCCGCGGGGTTACGAGCAGTACTTC. Translation: CASSPPYPRGYEQYF.

V and J are TRBV18 and TRBJ2-7; 13 bases line up with TRBD2. Germline V gene data show CDR1 as KGHSH and CDR2 as LQKENI. J lost 4 bases, V lost 4 bases, and 10 bases had no gene match. CDR3 size: 17 residues. The CDR3, as DNA: TGTGCCAGCTCACTAGGACTAGCGGGAGCCCTCGGGTACGAGCAGTACTTC. This translates into CASSLGLAGALGYEQYF.

The chain links TRBV10-2 to TRBJ1-1, with TRBD1 as a possible D gene (5 bases). With 6 bases removed from V and 3 bases from J, the gap between germline ends came to 11 bases. CDR1 WSHSY and CDR2 SAAADI come from the germline V gene. This CDR3 is built from 13 residues. This CDR3 is CASRIPRDTEAFF. The CDR3, as DNA: TGCGCCAGCAGGATTCCCAGGGACACTGAAGCTTTCTTT.

The V call is TRBV5-6, the J call TRBJ1-2, with 10 bases matching TRBD1. The CDR3 length is 14 residues. After removal of 5 bases from V and 7 bases from J, the junction contained 8 bases not matched to a gene. The germline V gene has CDR1 SGHDT and CDR2 YYEEEE. The CDR3 nucleotides are TGTGCCAGCAGTTCCGGGACAGGGGTTCTTGGCTACACCTTC. Translation: CASSSGTGVLGYTF.

The J gene is TRBJ1-3, the V gene TRBV7-9; D gene uncertain. Germline CDR1 SEHNR, CDR2 FQNEAQ (reference sequence). CDR3 length equals 16 residues. Trimming cost V 4 bases and J 0 bases, with 13 bases left between them. The CDR3 loop reads CASSSSRASSGNTIYF. The CDR3 DNA is TGTGCCAGCAGCTCGTCTAGAGCCAGCTCTGGAAACACCATATATTTT.